This T cell receptor beta chain stems from a study of shared clonotypes between healthy human individuals. The germline V and J ends were trimmed by 5 bases and 2 bases, with 22 bases remaining between them. The CDR3 has 18 residues. The germline gives CDR1 MDHEN, CDR2 SYDVKM. Several immunoSEQ 96-well plates shared each subset's DNA, each plate a replicate. Some clones are missing from TCRdb's copy, which holds only in-frame ones; the method was immunoSEQ multiplex PCR. Of 2 million to 2.5 million clones listed, roughly 91% are singletons. Naive CD8 populations comprised CD45RO-negative cells positively selected for CCR7, excluding terminally differentiated effector memory CD45RA+ cells. This clone was found once.

The material sequenced was naive CD8+ T cells from PBMCs. This TCR came from a man younger than 30 in good health. Some clones in this sample may be carry-over from other donors' samples. V and J are TRBV28 and TRBJ1-5; possible D gene TRBD1, 6 bases. This chain's CDR3 is CASSLISGQFEGNQPQHF. CDR3 in DNA: TGTGCCAGCAGTCTTATATCCGGACAGTTTGAAGGCAATCAGCCCCAGCATTTT.